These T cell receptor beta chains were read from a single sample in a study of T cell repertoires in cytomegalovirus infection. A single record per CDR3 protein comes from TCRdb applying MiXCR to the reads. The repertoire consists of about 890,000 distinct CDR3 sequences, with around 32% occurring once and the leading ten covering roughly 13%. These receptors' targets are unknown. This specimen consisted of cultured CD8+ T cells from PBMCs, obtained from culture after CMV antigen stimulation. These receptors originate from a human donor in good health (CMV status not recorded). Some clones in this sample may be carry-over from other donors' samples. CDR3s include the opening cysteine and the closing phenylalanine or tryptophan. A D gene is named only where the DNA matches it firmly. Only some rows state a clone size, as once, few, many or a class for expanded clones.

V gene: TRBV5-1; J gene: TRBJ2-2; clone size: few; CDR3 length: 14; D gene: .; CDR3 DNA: TGCGCCAGCAGCGAAGGACAGTTCCCCGGGGAGCTGTTTTTT; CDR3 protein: CASSEGQFPGELFF
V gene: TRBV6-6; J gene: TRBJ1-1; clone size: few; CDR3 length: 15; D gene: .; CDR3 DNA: TGTGCCAGCAGTTACCCTAAGGGAGCAAACACTGAAGCTTTCTTT; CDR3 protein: CASSYPKGANTEAFF
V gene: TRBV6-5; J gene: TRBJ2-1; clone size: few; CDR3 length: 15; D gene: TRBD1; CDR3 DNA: TGTGCCAGCAGTTACTCGGGACAGGGTACCAATGAGCAGTTCTTC; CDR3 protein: CASSYSGQGTNEQFF
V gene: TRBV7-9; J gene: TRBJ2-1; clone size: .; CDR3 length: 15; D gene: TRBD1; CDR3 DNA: TGTGCCAGCAGCTTAACGACCCGAGGGGGCTATGAGCAGTTCTTC; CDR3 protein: CASSLTTRGGYEQFF
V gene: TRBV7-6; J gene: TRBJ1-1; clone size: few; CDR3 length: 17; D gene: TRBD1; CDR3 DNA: TGTGCCAGCAGGCGAATGACAGGGGGCGCGGGGAACACTGAAGCTTTCTTT; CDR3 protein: CASRRMTGGAGNTEAFF
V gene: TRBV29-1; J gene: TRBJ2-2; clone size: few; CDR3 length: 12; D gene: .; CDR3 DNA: TGCAGCGTTGAAGAGAACACCGGGGAGCTGTTTTTT; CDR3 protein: CSVEENTGELFF
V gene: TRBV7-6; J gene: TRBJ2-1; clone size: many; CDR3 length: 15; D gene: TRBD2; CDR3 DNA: TGTGCCAGCAGCTTAGGTGGGGGGGTTTCCAATGAGCAGTTCTTC; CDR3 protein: CASSLGGGVSNEQFF
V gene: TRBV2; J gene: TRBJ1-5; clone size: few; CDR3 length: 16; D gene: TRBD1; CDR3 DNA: TGTGCCAGCAGTGGACCCCGGGACAGGGTAGGGCAGCCCCAGCATTTT; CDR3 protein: CASSGPRDRVGQPQHF
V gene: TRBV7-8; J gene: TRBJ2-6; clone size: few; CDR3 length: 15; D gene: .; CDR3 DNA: TGTGCCAGCAGCTTACAGGTATCCGGGGCCAACGTCCTGACTTTC; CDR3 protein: CASSLQVSGANVLTF
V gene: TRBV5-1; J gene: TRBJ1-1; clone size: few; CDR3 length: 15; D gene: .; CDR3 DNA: TGCGCCAGCAGCTTCGGGAGGGGCGGCCTCACTGAAGCTTTCTTT; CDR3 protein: CASSFGRGGLTEAFF